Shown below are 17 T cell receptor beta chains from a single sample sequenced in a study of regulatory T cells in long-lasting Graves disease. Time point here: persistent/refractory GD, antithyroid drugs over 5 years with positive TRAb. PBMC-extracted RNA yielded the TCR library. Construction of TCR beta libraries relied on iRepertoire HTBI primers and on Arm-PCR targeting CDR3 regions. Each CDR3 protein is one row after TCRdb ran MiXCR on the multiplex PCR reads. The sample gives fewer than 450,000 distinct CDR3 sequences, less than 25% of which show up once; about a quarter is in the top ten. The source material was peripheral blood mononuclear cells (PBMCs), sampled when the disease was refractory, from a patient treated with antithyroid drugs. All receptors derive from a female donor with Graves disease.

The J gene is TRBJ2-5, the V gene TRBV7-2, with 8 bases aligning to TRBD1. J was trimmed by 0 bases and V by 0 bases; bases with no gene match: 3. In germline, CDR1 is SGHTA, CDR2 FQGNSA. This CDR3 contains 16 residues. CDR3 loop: CASSLAGTGHQETQYF. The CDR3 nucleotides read TGTGCCAGCAGCTTAGCCGGGACAGGACACCAAGAGACCCAGTACTTC.

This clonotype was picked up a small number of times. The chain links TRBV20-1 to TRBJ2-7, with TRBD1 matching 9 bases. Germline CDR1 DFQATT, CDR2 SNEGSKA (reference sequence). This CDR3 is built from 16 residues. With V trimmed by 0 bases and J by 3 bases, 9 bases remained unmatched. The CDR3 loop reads CSARDGDRVGNYEQYF. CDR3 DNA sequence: TGCAGTGCTAGAGATGGGGACAGGGTAGGAAACTACGAGCAGTACTTC.

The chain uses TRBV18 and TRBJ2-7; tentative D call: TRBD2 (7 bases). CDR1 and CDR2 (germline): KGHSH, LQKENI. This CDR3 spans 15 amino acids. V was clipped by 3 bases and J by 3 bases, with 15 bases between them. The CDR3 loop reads CASSPGTGGNYEQYF. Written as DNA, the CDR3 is TGTGCCAGCTCACCGGGGACGGGGGGCAACTACGAGCAGTACTTC.

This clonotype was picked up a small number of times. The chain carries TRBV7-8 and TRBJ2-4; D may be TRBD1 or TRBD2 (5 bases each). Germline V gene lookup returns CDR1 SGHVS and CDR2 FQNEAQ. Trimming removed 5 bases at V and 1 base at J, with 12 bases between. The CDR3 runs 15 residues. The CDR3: CASSPAEGAKNIQYF. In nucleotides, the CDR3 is TGTGCCAGCAGCCCGGCCGAGGGGGCCAAAAACATTCAGTACTTC.

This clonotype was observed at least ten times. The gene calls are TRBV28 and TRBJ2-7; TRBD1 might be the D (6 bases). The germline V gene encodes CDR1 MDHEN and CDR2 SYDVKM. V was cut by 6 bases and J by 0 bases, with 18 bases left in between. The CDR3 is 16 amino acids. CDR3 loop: CASRRIQGSGSYEQYF. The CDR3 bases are TGTGCCAGCAGGCGAATTCAGGGGTCAGGCTCCTACGAGCAGTACTTC.

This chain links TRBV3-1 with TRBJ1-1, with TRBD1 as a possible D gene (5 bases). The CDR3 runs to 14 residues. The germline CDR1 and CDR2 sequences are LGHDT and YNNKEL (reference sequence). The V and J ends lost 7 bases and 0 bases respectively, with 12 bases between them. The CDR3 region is CASTKGTLNTEAFF. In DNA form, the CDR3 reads TGTGCCAGCACCAAGGGGACCTTGAACACTGAAGCTTTCTTT.

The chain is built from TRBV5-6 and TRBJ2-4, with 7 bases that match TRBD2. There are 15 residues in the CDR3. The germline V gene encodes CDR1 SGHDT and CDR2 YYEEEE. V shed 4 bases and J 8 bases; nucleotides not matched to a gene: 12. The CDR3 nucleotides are TGTGCCAGCAGCGGGGTAGTGGGAGGGCCGTACATTCAGTACTTC. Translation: CASSGVVGGPYIQYF.

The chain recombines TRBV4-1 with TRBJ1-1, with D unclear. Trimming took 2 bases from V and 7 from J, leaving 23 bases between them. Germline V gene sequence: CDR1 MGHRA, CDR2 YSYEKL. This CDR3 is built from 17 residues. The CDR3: CASSQIPARSGGDEAFF. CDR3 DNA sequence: TGCGCCAGCAGCCAAATTCCGGCTAGAAGCGGTGGGGATGAAGCTTTCTTT.

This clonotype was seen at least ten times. CDR3 nucleotide sequence: TGTGCCAGCAGCTTAAGGGGGACCGCACACGAGCAGTACTTC. It is translated as CASSLRGTAHEQYF. The chain uses TRBV7-2 and TRBJ2-7; D may be TRBD1 (6 bases). V lost 2 bases and J 5 bases, leaving 13 bases between the germline ends. Germline-derived CDR1 and CDR2 are SGHTA and FQGNSA. The CDR3 runs 14 residues.

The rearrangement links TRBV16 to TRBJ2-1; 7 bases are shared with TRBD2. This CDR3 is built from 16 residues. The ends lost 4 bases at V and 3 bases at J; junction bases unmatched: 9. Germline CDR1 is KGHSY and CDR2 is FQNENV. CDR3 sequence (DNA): TGTGCCAGCAGCCCGATATCGACTAGCTACTACAATGAGCAGTTCTTC. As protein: CASSPISTSYYNEQFF. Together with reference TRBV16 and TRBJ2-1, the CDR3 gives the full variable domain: GEEVAQTPKHLVRGEGQKAKLYCAPIKGHSYVFWYQQVLKNEFKFLISFQNENVFDETGMPKERFSAKCLPNSPCSLEIQATKLEDSAVYFCASSPISTSYYNEQFFGPGTRLTVL.

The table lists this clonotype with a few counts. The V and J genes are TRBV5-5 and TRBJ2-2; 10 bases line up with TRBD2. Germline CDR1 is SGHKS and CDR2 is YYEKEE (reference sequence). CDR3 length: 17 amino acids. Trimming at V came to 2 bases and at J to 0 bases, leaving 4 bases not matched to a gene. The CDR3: CASSFRSGRANTGELFF. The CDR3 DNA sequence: TGTGCCAGCAGCTTCCGGAGCGGGAGGGCGAACACCGGGGAGCTGTTTTTT.

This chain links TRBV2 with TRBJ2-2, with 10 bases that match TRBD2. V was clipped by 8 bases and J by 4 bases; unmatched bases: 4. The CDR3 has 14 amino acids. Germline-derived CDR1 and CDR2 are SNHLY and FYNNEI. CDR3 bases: TGTGCCAGCGAAGGACTAGCGGTCACCGGGGAGCTGTTTTTT. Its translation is CASEGLAVTGELFF. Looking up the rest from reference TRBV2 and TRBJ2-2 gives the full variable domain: EPEVTQTPSHQVTQMGQEVILRCVPISNHLYFYWYRQILGQKVEFLVSFYNNEISEKSEIFDDQFSVERPDGSNFTLKIRSTKLEDSAMYFCASEGLAVTGELFFGEGSRLTVL.

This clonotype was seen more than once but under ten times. The CDR3 bases are TGTGCCAGCACTCTAGGGGTCGAGCAGTACTTC. Its translation is CASTLGVEQYF. The V gene is TRBV12-3 or TRBV12-4, the J gene TRBJ2-7, with D maybe TRBD1 (5 bases). The CDR3 covers 11 residues. Trimming left V 7 bases short and J 6 bases short, with 10 bases between.

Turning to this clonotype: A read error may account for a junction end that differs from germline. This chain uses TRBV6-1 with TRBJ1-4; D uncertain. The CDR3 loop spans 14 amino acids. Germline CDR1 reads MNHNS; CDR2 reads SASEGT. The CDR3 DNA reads TGTGCCAGCAAATTTTCCGCAACTAATGAAGAACTGTTTTTT. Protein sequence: CASKFSATNEELFF.

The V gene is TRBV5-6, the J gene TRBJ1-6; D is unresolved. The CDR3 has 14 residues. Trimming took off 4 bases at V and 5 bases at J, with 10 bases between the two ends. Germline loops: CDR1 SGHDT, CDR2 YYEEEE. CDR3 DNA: TGTGCCAGCAGCGAGGGATTGAATAATTCACCCCTCCACTTT. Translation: CASSEGLNNSPLHF.

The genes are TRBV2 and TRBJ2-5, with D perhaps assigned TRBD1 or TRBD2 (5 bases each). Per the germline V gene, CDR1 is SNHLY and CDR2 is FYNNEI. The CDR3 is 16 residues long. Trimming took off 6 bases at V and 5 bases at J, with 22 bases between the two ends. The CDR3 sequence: CASSGGRGPRGETQYF. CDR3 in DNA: TGTGCCAGCAGCGGAGGAAGGGGACCCCGAGGGGAGACCCAGTACTTC.

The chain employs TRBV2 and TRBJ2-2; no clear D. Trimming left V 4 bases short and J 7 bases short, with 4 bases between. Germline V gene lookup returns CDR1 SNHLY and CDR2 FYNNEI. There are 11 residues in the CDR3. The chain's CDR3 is CASSVDGELFF. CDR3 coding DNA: TGTGCCAGCAGTGTCGACGGGGAGCTGTTTTTT.